This T cell receptor beta chain was sequenced for a study of shared clonotypes between healthy human individuals. Broader study findings: Relative to their counterparts shared across all four donors, non-shared clonotypes exhibited diminished generation probabilities.

Method: immunoSEQ multiplex PCR; TCRdb's copy keeps in-frame clones and lacks some. The sample yields 630,000 or so clones, more than 95% seen once. This clone was seen just once. As yet, its antigen is unknown. Positive CCR7 selection of CD45RO-negative cells yielded the naive CD8 cells, and terminally differentiated effector memory CD45RA+ cells were excluded. Donors comprised healthy HIV-negative adults lacking recent acute infections or vaccinations. Trimming left V 5 bases short and J 9 bases short, with 26 bases between. Germline V gene sequence: CDR1 SEHNR, CDR2 FQNEAQ (reference sequence). The CDR3 covers 17 residues.

V is TRBV7-9 and J is TRBJ2-1; D unclear. Material for sequencing was naive CD8+ T cells sorted from blood. This TCR came from a man aged 25-45 years in good health. CDR3 DNA: TGTGCCAGCAGCCCAGCCAACCTGGCAAGCAGTCGTCGTGAGCAGTTCTTC. Its translation is CASSPANLASSRREQFF.